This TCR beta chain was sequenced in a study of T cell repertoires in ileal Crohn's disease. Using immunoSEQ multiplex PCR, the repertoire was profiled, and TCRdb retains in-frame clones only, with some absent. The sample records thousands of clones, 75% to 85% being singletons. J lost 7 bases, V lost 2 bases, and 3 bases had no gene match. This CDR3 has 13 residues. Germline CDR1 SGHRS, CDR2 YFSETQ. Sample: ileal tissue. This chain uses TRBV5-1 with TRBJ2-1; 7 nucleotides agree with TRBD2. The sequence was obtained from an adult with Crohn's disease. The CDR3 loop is CASSFGGRNEQFF. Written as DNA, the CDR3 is TGCGCCAGCAGCTTCGGGGGGAGGAATGAGCAGTTCTTC.